The 3 T cell receptor beta chains in this list originate from one sample, sequenced in a study of identical twins. MiXCR, run by TCRdb on the 5' RACE reads, gives a single entry per CDR3 protein. Counted here are roughly 700,000 distinct CDR3 sequences, roughly 8% occurring once; the ten biggest clones make up roughly 0.97%. The data also belong to a second study, concerning yellow fever vaccine responses in identical twins.

Sequencing was performed on PBMCs. The receptor source for this set is a young woman in good health.

This clonotype has more than one count but fewer than ten. The chain links TRBV20-1 to TRBJ2-5, with D possibly TRBD1 on 7 matching bases. V lost 2 bases to trimming and J lost 4 bases, with 20 bases between them. The CDR3 length is 16 residues. Germline V lookup: CDR1 DFQATT, CDR2 SNEGSKA (reference sequence). The CDR3 DNA reads TGCAGTGCTAGAAAGACAGGGAGGTCTGGAGGAGAGACCCAGTACTTC. Protein sequence: CSARKTGRSGGETQYF.

This clonotype was counted at least ten times. The chain has TRBV5-6 and TRBJ1-2, with TRBD1 matching over 7 bases. The CDR3 runs 12 residues. The V segment lost 5 bases and the J segment 7 bases; nucleotides outside the gene matches: 5. Germline CDR1 reads SGHDT; CDR2 reads YYEEEE. Here the CDR3 DNA reads TGTGCCAGCAGTATAGGGGGCATTGGCTACACCTTC. Translated, it gives CASSIGGIGYTF.

The chain combines TRBV6-5 with TRBJ2-7; 11 nucleotides align to TRBD2. The CDR3 has 18 amino acids. Trimming cost V 3 bases and J 0 bases; bases outside gene matches: 10. Germline V gene data show CDR1 as MNHEY and CDR2 as SVGAGI. The chain's CDR3 is CASSYSLAGGSSSYEQYF. The DNA of the CDR3 is TGTGCCAGCAGTTATAGCCTAGCGGGGGGATCGAGCTCCTACGAGCAGTACTTC.